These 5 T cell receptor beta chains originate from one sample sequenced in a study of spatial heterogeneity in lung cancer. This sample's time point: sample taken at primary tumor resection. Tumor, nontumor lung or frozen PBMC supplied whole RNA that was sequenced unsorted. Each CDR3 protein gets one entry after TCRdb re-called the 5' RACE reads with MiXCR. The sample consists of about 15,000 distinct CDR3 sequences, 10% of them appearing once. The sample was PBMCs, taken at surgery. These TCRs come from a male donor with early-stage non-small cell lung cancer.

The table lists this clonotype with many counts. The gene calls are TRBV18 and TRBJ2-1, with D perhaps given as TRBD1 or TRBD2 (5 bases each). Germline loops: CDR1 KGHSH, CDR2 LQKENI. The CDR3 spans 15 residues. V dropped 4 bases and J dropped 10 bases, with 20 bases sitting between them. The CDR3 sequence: CASSRRDLALWEQFF. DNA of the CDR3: TGTGCCAGCTCACGCCGGGACCTGGCCCTATGGGAGCAGTTCTTC.

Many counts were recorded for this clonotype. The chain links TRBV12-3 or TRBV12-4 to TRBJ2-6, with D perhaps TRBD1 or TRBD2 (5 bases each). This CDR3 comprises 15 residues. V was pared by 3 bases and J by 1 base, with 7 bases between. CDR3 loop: CASSFGGSGANVLTF. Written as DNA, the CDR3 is TGTGCCAGCAGTTTTGGGGGATCTGGGGCCAACGTCCTGACTTTC.

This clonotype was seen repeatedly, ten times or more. CDR3 residues: CASSWYGTGKETQYF. The CDR3 DNA reads as TGTGCCAGCAGCTGGTACGGGACAGGGAAAGAGACCCAGTACTTC. The chain is built from TRBV7-8 and TRBJ2-5, with TRBD1 matching over 9 bases. The CDR3 loop spans 15 amino acids. Looked up from germline, CDR1 is SGHVS and CDR2 is FQNEAQ. The junction had 6 bases not matched to a gene; V was cut back by 4 bases and J by 3 bases.

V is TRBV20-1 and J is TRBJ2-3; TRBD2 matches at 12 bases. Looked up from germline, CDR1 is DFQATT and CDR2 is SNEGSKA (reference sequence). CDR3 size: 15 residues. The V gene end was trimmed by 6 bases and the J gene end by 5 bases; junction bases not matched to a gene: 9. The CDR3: CSAPLTSGSGDTQYF. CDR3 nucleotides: TGCAGTGCCCCCCTGACTAGCGGGAGCGGAGATACGCAGTATTTT.

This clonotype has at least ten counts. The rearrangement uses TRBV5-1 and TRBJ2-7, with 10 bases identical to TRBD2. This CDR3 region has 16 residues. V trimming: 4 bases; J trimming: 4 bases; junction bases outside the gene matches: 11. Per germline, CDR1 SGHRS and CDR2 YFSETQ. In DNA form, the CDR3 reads TGCGCCAGCAGCCCAACCCTAGCGGGAGTAGGGTACGAGCAGTACTTC. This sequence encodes CASSPTLAGVGYEQYF.